This T cell receptor beta chain was sequenced in a study of Ad26.COV2.S vaccination and SARS-CoV-2 variants. Whole-study findings and limits: Quantification of TCR breadth and depth may have yielded underestimates of total T cell responses. Vaccinees displayed broader spike-specific TCR repertoires than placebo recipients. Post-vaccination breadth of spike-specific CD8+ and CD4+ T cell responses was reportedly substantial.

The method was immunoSEQ multiplex PCR; TCRdb's version includes in-frame clones alone and lacks a portion of them. The table has approximately 400,000 clones, about 90% seen once. The V segment lost 5 bases and the J segment 3 bases; nucleotides outside the gene matches: 7. The germline V gene has CDR1 LNHDA and CDR2 SQIVND (reference sequence). This CDR3 is 15 amino acids long. Worth noting for this clone: What it recognizes is unknown.

The sample was peripheral blood, taken after recovery from COVID-19. This chain links TRBV19 with TRBJ2-7; 10 nucleotides match TRBD1. The clonotype was recovered from a human donor who had recovered from COVID-19. This chain's CDR3 is CASSSGQGGLYEQYF. CDR3 coding DNA: TGTGCCAGTAGTTCCGGACAGGGGGGTCTCTACGAGCAGTACTTC.